Listed below are T cell receptor beta chains from one sample, sequenced in a study of cytomegalovirus exposure and HLA in healthy donors. Assay used: immunoSEQ multiplex PCR; TCRdb lists only in-frame clones, some missing. This table holds about 86,000 clones, 60% to 80% found once. The sequencing input was PBMCs. The receptors shown here come from a female donor in good health and CMV-seronegative. Both conserved end residues are part of each CDR3. The D gene is left open where the match is weak. Only some rows state a clone size, as once, few, many or a class for expanded clones.

>.|TRBD1|TRBV28|TRBJ1-6
TGTGCCAGCAGCCCCACTTGGGGACAGGGCAATTCACCCCTCCACTTT
CASSPTWGQGNSPLHF
>.|TRBD2|TRBV7-9|TRBJ2-5
TGTGCCAGCAGCCCACACGGGTGGGCTAGCGGGGGGGCAGAGACCCAGTACTTC
CASSPHGWASGGAETQYF
>.|TRBD2|TRBV5-6|TRBJ2-5
TGTGCCAGCAGCTTGGAGCGGGGGCAAGAGACCCAGTACTTC
CASSLERGQETQYF
>.|.|TRBV10-3|TRBJ1-2
TGTGCCATCAGTGAGTTGGCTGGCTACACCTTC
CAISELAGYTF
>.|.|TRBV9|TRBJ2-1
TGTGCCAGCAGCGAGCGGATCTCCTACAATGAGCAGTTCTTC
CASSERISYNEQFF
>.|TRBD2|TRBV5-4|TRBJ2-7
TGTGCCAGCAGCAGCGCCGGGACTAGCGGGAGGTACGAGCAGTACTTC
CASSSAGTSGRYEQYF
>.|TRBD2|TRBV4-2|TRBJ2-1
TGTGCCAGCAGCCAAGGGTCTCTAGCGGGAGGGTGGAATGAGCAGTTCTTC
CASSQGSLAGGWNEQFF
>.|.|TRBV5-5|TRBJ1-5
TGTGCCAGCAGCCTGAGTGGGGGGTTCAATCAGCCCCAGCATTTT
CASSLSGGFNQPQHF
>.|TRBD1|TRBV15|TRBJ1-2
TGTGCCACCAGCAGAGGGAATCGAGACAGGGGGACGGGCAGCTTC
CATSRGNRDRGTGSF
>.|TRBD2|TRBV5-1|TRBJ2-7
TGCGCCAGCAGCTTGGTTGCCGAGCGGGAGTCCTACGAGCAGTACTTC
CASSLVAERESYEQYF
>.|.|TRBV14|TRBJ1-4
TGTGCCAGCAGCCAAGTCTTGGGGGCAGCAAATAATGAAAAACTGTTTTTT
CASSQVLGAANNEKLFF
>.|TRBD1|TRBV5-1|TRBJ2-7
TGCGCCAGCAGCACCGGTCCGGGACAGGGAGCGGAGGAGCAGTACTTC
CASSTGPGQGAEEQYF
>.|.|TRBV5-1|TRBJ1-1
TGCGCCAGCAGAGGGCGGGACGCGAACACTGAAGCTTTCTTT
CASRGRDANTEAFF
>.|.|TRBV28|TRBJ1-2
TGTGCCAGCAGTTCGAGAAACTATGGCTACACCTTC
CASSSRNYGYTF
>once|.|TRBV2|TRBJ1-2
TGTGCCAGCAGTCGACAAACTTCTAACTATGGCTACACCTTC
CASSRQTSNYGYTF
>.|.|TRBV7-2|TRBJ2-5
TGTGCCAGCAGCTTCCTGATTGCGGAGACCCAGTACTTC
CASSFLIAETQYF
>once|.|TRBV6-5|TRBJ2-1
TGTGCCATCGGAGCGGGCATCAATGAGCAGTTCTTC
CAIGAGINEQFF
>few|TRBD2|TRBV18|TRBJ2-5
TGTGCCAGCTCACCAGGCGGGGGGCAAGAGACCCAGTACTTC
CASSPGGGQETQYF
>.|TRBD1|TRBV2|TRBJ2-7
TGTGCCAGCAGCCCCGGGACAGGGGCCTACGAGCAGTACTTC
CASSPGTGAYEQYF
>.|.|TRBV7-3|TRBJ2-3
TGTGCCAGCAGCTTATTTCCGGGCACAGATACGCAGTATTTT
CASSLFPGTDTQYF
>few|.|TRBV5-6|TRBJ1-1
TGTGCCAGCAGCTTGACGGCGGACACTGAAGCTTTCTTT
CASSLTADTEAFF
>.|TRBD1|TRBV5-1|TRBJ1-4
TGCGCCAGCAGCTACCGGACAGGGGTTAATGAAAAACTGTTTTTT
CASSYRTGVNEKLFF
>.|.|TRBV4-1|TRBJ2-7
TGCGCCAGCAGTCCTCAGGTAGCCTACGAGCAGTACTTC
CASSPQVAYEQYF